This T cell receptor beta chain came from a study of neurological immune-mediated disorders (dated by TCRdb to between 2017 and 2020). Looking at the study overall: The study compared peripheral blood TCR-beta repertoires of HTLV-I-associated myelopathy (HAM/TSP) patients, multiple sclerosis patients and healthy controls using UMI-based sequencing. The cohort was made up of 68 subjects, consisting of 15 or so HAM/TSP patients, 35 or so multiple sclerosis patients and around 20 healthy controls. The approximately 99 TCR-beta libraries included longitudinal samples, technical triplicates and paired sorted CD4+ and CD8+ T-cell subsets alongside PBMC samples. Results and caveats for the whole study, not just this receptor: Across subjects, expanded clones never shared an identical CDR3 amino acid sequence, which suggests that the TCR-beta repertoires in every group were private. TCR clonal expansion was highest in HAM/TSP patients and lowest in MS patients, with MS patients falling below even healthy controls.

This clonotype was picked up a small number of times. What this receptor recognizes is not known. No much larger clonotype is one base removed from it; base qualities were not supplied. For unsorted PBMC libraries, 2 million PBMCs were used after storage in RNAlater at -80 degrees C until RNA extraction. Peripheral blood was subjected to Ficoll-Hypaque density gradient centrifugation to isolate PBMCs, which were then cryopreserved in liquid nitrogen. cDNA was synthesized by template-switch 5'RACE using a primer with a 10-nucleotide random unique molecular identifier that tagged each TCR transcript. Every sequencing run yielded over 170 million TCR-beta sequences covering 15-18 subjects. Total RNA was extracted with the RNeasy kit. The KAPA Real-time Library Amplification kit was used to amplify TCR-beta VDJ regions with primers targeting the TCR constant region and the 5'RACE anchor. A first PCR added sample indexes and Illumina adaptors, and a second PCR then raised library yield. After Ampure bead purification, the TCR product of roughly 650 bp was size-selected on a 2% E-gel SizeSelection system. Library quality was checked on a Bioanalyzer, concentration was measured with Qubit, and libraries were quantified with the Kapa Library Quantification kit before pooling. An Illumina HiSeq 2500 was used to sequence the libraries paired-end at 2 x 150 bp. To increase sequence diversity, about 25-31% phiX was spiked into each library pool. As for the authors' bioinformatics: Quality-filtered reads were processed with the UMI-based MiGEC pipeline, and over 85% of raw TCR sequences were removed by the MiGEC pipeline during error correction. IMGT germline references were used for alignment of VDJ genes, and clonotypes were defined by a unique CDR3 amino acid sequence together with V-J genes. VDJtools evaluated clonal expansion, Shannon diversity and CDR3 relatedness (CalcPairwiseDistances, ClusterSamples); CLCbio workbench built phylogenetic trees. Expanded clones were defined as having at least 8 unique UMIs, based on coefficient-of-variation modelling across technical triplicates. TCRdb redid the processing of the public reads, applying fastp at Q25 and MiXCR, and retained in-frame beta chains. Each entry is one CDR3 protein sequence, shown with its most common DNA and genes. The V and J calls, along with clone size, are taken from TCRdb and not from the paper's own processing. In this sample the table shows 36,000 or so distinct CDR3 sequences, approximately 10% of which occur a single time. The ten largest clones capture under 8.5% of the sample.

The CDR3, cysteine through phenylalanine, is 19 amino acids long. The kept DNA is CDR3 alone, 57 bases in frame from the first base. From a lookup of the germline V gene, CDR1 and CDR2 are KGHSH and LQKENI. Ends trimmed: V by 6 bases, J by 2 bases; bases unmatched to a gene: 20. Recombination connected TRBV18 to TRBJ1-2, and TRBD1 aligns with 8 junction nucleotides. This TCR derives from a woman in her 30s with HTLV-1-associated myelopathy (HAM/TSP). Sequencing was done on a sample of PBMCs. The CDR3 region reads CASSRAFPDRVLRNYGYTF. The nucleotide sequence is TGTGCCAGCTCCCGGGCTTTCCCGGACAGGGTACTTCGGAACTATGGCTACACCTTC.